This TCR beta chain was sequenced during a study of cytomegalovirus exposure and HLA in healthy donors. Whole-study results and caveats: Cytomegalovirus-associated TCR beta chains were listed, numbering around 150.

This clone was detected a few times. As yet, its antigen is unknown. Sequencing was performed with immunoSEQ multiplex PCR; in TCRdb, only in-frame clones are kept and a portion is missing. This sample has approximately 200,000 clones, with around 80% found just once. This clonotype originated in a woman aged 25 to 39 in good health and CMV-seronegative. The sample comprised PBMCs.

The CDR3 loop reads CASSWDGRDGELFF. The DNA for the CDR3 is TGCGCCAGCAGCTGGGACGGGCGGGACGGGGAGCTGTTTTTT. V gene TRBV5-1 combines with J gene TRBJ2-2; TRBD2 might be the D (6 bases). Trimming removed 3 bases at V and 7 bases at J, with 13 bases between. Germline CDR1 reads SGHRS; CDR2 reads YFSETQ. This CDR3 has 14 amino acids.